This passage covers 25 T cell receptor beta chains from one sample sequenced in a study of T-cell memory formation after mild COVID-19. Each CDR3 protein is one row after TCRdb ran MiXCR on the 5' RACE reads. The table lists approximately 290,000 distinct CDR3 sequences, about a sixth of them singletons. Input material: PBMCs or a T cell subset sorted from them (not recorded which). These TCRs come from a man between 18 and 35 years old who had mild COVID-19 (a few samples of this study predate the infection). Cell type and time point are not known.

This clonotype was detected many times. For the CDR3, the DNA is TGCAGTGCTAGGTCGGGTTACAATGAGCAGTTCTTC. Protein product: CSARSGYNEQFF. The rearrangement links TRBV20-1 to TRBJ2-1; D ambiguous. CDR1 is DFQATT, CDR2 SNEGSKA, per germline (reference sequence). Trimming took off 3 bases at V and 4 bases at J, with 7 bases between the two ends. This CDR3 spans 12 amino acids.

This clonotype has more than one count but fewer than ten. This chain's CDR3 is CASSDQYGYTF. CDR3 sequence (DNA): TGTGCCAGCAGTGACCAATATGGCTACACCTTC. This chain links TRBV6-2 or TRBV6-3 with TRBJ1-2; no definite D call. CDR3 length equals 11 residues. V was pared by 5 bases and J by 5 bases, with 6 bases between. Germline V gene lookup returns CDR1 MNHEY and CDR2 SVGEGT.

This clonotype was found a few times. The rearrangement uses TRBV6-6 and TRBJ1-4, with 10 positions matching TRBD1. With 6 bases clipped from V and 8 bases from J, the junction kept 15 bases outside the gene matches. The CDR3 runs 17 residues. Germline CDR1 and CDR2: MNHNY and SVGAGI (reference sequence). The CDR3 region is CASRKTGTGVAGEKLFF. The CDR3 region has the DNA TGTGCCAGCAGGAAAACCGGGACAGGGGTCGCGGGGGAAAAACTGTTTTTT.

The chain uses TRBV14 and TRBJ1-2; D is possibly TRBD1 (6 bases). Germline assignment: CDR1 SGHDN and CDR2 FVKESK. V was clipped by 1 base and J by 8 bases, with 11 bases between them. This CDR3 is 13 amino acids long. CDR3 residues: CASSQGGLWGYTF. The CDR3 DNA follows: TGTGCCAGCAGCCAAGGGGGGCTATGGGGCTACACCTTC.

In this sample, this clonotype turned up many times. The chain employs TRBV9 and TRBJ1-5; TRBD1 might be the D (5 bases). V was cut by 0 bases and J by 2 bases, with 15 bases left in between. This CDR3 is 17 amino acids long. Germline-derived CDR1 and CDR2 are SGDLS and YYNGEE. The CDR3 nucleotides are TGTGCCAGCAGCGTAGAAGGGGAGTGGACGGGCAATCAGCCCCAGCATTTT. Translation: CASSVEGEWTGNQPQHF.

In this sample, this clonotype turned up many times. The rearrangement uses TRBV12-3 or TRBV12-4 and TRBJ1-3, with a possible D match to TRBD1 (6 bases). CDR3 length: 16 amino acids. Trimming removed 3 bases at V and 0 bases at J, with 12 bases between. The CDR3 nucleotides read TGTGCCAGCAGTTTTGACAGGCCGCTCTCTGGAAACACCATATATTTT. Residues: CASSFDRPLSGNTIYF.

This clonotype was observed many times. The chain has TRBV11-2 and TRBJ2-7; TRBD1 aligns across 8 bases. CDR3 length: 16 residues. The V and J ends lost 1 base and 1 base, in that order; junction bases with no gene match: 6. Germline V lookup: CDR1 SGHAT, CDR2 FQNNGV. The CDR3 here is CASSLATGQGSYEQYF. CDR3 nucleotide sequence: TGTGCCAGCAGCTTAGCAACAGGACAGGGATCCTACGAGCAGTACTTC.

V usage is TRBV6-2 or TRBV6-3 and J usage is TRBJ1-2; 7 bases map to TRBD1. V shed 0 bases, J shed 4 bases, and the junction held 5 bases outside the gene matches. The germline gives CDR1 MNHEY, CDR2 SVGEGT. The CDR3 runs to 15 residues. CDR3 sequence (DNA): TGTGCCAGCAGTTACTCGAGGGGGCCCGTCTATGGCTACACCTTC. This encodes CASSYSRGPVYGYTF.

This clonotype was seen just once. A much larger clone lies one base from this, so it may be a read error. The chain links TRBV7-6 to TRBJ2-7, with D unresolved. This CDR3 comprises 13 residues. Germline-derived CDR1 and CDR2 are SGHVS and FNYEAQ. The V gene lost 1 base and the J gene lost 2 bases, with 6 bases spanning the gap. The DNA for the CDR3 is TGTGCCAGCAGCTTAGGGATACCCTACGAGCAGTACTTC. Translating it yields CASSLGIPYEQYF.

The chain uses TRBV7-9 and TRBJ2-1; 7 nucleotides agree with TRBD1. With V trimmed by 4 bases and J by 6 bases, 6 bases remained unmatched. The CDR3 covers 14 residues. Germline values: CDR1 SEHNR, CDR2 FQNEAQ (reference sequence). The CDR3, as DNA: TGTGCCAGCAGCTCCCTGGACAGGCCCAATGAGCAGTTCTTC. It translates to CASSSLDRPNEQFF. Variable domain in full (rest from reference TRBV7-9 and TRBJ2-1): DTGVSQNPRHKITKRGQNVTFRCDPISEHNRLYWYRQTLGQGPEFLTYFQNEAQLEKSRLLSDRFSAERPKGSFSTLEIQRTEQGDSAMYLCASSSLDRPNEQFFGPGTRLTVL.

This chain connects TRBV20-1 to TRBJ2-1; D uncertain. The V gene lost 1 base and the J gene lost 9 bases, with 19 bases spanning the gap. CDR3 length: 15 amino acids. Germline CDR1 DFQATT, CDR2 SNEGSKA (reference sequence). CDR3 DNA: TGCAGTGCTAGAGCGACCGGGCTCCTTGCTGGTGAGCAGTTCTTC. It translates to CSARATGLLAGEQFF.

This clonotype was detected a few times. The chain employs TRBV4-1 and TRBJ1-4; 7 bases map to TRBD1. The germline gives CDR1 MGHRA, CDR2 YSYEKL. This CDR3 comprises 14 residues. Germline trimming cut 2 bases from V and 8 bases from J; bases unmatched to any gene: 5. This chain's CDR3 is CASSQNRGMEKLFF. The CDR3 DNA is TGCGCCAGCAGCCAAAACAGGGGAATGGAAAAACTGTTTTTT.

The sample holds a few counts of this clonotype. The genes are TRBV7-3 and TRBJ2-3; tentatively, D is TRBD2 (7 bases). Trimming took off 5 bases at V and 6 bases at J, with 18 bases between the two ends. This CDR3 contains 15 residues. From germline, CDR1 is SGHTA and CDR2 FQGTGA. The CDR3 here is CASSPLGGGRDTQYF. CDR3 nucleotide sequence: TGTGCCAGCAGCCCGCTTGGGGGGGGCAGGGATACGCAGTATTTT. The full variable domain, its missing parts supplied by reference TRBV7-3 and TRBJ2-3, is GAGVSQTPSNKVTEKGKYVELRCDPISGHTALYWYRQSLGQGPEFLIYFQGTGAADDSGLPNDRFFAVRPEGSVSTLKIQRTERGDSAVYLCASSPLGGGRDTQYFGPGTRLTVL.

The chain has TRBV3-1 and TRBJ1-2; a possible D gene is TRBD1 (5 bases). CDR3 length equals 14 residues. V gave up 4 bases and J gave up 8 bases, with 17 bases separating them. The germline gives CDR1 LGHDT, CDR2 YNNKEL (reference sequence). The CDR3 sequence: CASSPHGGVSGYTF. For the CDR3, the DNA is TGTGCCAGCAGCCCCCACGGGGGGGTATCCGGCTACACCTTC.

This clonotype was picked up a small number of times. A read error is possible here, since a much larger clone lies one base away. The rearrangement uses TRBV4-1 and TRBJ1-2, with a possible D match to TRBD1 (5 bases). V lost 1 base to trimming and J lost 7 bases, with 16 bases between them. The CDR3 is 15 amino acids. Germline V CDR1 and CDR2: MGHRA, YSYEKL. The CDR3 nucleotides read TGCGCCAGCAGCCAAGTCAGTCCGGGGGACGGTGGCTACACCTTC. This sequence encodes CASSQVSPGDGGYTF.

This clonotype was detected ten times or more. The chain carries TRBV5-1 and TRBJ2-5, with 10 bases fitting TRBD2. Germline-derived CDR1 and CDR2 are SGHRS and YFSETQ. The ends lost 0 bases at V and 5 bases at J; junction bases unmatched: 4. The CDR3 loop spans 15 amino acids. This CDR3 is CASSLAGTSDETQYF. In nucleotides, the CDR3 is TGCGCCAGCAGCTTGGCCGGGACTAGCGATGAGACCCAGTACTTC.

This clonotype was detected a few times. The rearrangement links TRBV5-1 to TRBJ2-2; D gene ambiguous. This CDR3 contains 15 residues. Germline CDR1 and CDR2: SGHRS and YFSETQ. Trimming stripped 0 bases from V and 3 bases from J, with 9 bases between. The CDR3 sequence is CASSLVDTDTGELFF. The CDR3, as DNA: TGCGCCAGCAGCTTGGTCGACACCGACACCGGGGAGCTGTTTTTT.

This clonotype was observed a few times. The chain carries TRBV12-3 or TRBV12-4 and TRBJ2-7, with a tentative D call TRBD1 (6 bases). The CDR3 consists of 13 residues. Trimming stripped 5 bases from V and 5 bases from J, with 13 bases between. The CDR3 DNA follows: TGTGCCAGCAGTCCATGGGACATCGACGAGCAGTACTTC. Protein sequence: CASSPWDIDEQYF.

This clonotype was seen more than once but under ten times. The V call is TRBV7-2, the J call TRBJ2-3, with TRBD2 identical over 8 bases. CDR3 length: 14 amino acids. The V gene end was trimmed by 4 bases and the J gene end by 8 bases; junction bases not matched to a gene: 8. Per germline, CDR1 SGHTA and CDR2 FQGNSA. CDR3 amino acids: CASSSSGGPGTQYF. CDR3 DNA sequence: TGTGCCAGCAGCTCTTCGGGGGGGCCTGGTACGCAGTATTTT. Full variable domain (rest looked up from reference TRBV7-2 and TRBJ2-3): GAGVSQSPSNKVTEKGKDVELRCDPISGHTALYWYRQSLGQGLEFLIYFQGNSAPDKSGLPSDRFSAERTGGSVSTLTIQRTQQEDSAVYLCASSSSGGPGTQYFGPGTRLTVL.

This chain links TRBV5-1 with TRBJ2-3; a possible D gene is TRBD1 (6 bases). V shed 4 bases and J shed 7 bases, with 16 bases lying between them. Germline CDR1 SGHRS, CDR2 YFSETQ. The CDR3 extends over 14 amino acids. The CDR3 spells CASSRDKGAYTQYF. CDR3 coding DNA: TGCGCCAGCAGCCGGGACAAGGGTGCATATACGCAGTATTTT.

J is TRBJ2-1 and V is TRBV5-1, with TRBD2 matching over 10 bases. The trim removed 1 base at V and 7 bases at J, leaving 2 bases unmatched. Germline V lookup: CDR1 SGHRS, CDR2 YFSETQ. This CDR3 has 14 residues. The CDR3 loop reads CASSLKRGGNEQFF. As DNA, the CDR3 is TGCGCCAGCAGCTTGAAGCGGGGGGGTAATGAGCAGTTCTTC.

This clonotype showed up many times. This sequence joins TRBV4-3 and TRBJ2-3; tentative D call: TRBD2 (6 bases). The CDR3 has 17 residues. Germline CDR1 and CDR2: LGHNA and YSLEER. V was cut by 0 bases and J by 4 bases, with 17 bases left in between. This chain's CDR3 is CASSQDMLALWPDTQYF. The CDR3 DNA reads TGCGCCAGCAGCCAAGATATGCTAGCGTTATGGCCAGATACGCAGTATTTT.

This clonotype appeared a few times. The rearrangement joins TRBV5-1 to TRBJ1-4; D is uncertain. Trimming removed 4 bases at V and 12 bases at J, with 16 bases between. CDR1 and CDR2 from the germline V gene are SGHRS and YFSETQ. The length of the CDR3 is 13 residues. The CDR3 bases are TGCGCCAGCAGCCCAGACTTCGGTGTGGAACTGTTTTTT. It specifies CASSPDFGVELFF.

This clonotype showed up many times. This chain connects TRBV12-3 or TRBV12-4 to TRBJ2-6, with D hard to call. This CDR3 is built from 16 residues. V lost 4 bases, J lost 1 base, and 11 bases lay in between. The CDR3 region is CASSSIQISGANVLTF. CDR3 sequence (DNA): TGTGCCAGCAGTTCCATACAGATTTCTGGGGCCAACGTCCTGACTTTC.

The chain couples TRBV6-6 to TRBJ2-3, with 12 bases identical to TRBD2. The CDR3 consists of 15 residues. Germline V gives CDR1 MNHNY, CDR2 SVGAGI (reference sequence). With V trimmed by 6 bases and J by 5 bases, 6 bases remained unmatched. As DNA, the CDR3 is TGTGCCAGCAGCTCTAGCGGGGGGGCCGAAGATACGCAGTATTTT. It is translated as CASSSSGGAEDTQYF.